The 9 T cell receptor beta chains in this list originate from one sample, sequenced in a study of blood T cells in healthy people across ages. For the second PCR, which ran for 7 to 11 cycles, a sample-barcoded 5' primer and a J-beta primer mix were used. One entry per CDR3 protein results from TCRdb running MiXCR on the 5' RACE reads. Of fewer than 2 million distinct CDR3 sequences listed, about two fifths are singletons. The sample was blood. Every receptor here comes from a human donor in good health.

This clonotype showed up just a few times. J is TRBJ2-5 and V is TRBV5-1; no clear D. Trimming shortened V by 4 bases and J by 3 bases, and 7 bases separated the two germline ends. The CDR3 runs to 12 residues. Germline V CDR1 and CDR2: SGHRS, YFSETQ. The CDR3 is CASSGGKETQYF. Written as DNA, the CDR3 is TGCGCCAGCAGCGGTGGGAAAGAGACCCAGTACTTC.

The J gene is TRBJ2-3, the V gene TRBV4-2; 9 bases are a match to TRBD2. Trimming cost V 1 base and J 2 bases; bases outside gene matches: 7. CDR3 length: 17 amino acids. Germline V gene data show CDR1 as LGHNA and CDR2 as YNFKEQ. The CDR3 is CASSQAGAGGTTDTQYF. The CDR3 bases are TGTGCCAGCAGCCAAGCGGGGGCGGGGGGGACCACAGATACGCAGTATTTT.

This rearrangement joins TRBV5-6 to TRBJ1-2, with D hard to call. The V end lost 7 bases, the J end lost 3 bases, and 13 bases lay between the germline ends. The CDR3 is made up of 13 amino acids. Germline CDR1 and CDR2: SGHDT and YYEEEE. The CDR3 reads CASSAGGHYGYTF. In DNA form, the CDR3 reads TGTGCCAGCTCGGCGGGAGGCCACTATGGCTACACCTTC. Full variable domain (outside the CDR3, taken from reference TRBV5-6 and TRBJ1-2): DAGVTQSPTHLIKTRGQQVTLRCSPKSGHDTVSWYQQALGQGPQFIFQYYEEEERQRGNFPDRFSGHQFPNYSSELNVNALLLGDSALYLCASSAGGHYGYTFGSGTRLTVV.

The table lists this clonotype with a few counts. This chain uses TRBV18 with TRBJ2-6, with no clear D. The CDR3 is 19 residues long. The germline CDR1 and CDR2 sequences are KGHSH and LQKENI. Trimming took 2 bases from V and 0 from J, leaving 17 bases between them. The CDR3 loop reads CASSPTQETLISGANVLTF. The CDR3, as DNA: TGTGCCAGCTCACCAACGCAGGAGACCTTAATCTCTGGGGCCAACGTCCTGACTTTC.

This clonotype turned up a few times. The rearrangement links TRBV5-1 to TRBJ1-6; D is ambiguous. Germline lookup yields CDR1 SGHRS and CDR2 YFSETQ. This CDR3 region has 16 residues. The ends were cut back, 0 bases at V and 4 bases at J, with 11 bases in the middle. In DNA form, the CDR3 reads TGCGCCAGCAGCTTGGCCGGGTTGCAGTATAATTCACCCCTCCACTTT. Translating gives CASSLAGLQYNSPLHF.

The chain's CDR3 is CASSLDHNQPQHF. In DNA, the CDR3 is TGCGCCAGCAGCTTGGACCACAATCAGCCCCAGCATTTT. The gene calls are TRBV5-1 and TRBJ1-5; D is uncertain. The CDR3 is 13 residues long. Germline V CDR1 and CDR2: SGHRS, YFSETQ. The V end lost 0 bases, the J end lost 3 bases, and 4 bases lay between the germline ends.

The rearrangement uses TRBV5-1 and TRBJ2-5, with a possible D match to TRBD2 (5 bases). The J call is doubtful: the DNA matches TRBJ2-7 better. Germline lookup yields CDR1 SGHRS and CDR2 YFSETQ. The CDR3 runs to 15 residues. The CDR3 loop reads CASSLVPGSYGEQYF. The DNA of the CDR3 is TGCGCCAGCAGCTTGGTCCCGGGGTCATACGGCGAGCAGTACTTC.

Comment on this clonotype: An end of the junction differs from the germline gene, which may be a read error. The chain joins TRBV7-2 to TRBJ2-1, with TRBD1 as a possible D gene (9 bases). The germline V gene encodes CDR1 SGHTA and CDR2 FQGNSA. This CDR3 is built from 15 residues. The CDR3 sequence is CAGSREGTGPNEQFF. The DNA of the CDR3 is TGTGCCGGCAGCCGGGAGGGGACAGGGCCCAATGAGCAGTTCTTC.

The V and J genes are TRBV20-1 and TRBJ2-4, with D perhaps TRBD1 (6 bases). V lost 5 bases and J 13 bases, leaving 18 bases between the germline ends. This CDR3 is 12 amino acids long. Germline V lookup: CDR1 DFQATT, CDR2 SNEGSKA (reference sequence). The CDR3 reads CSASDSQEAQYF. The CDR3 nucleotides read TGCAGTGCTTCGGACAGCCAAGAGGCCCAGTACTTC.